One sample yielded the 24 T cell receptor beta chains listed below, sequenced in a study of T cell responses to AZD1222 COVID-19 vaccine. Profiled with immunoSEQ multiplex PCR; TCRdb holds only in-frame clones, not every one. The sample consists of about 180,000 clones, approximately 95% of them appearing once. The sequencing used peripheral blood, collected 28 days after the second dose of the MenACWY control vaccine. These receptors were collected from an adult who received the MenACWY meningococcal vaccine as a control.

The chain recombines TRBV19 with TRBJ2-2; D is uncertain. The length of the CDR3 is 11 residues. Germline CDR1 is LNHDA and CDR2 is SQIVND (reference sequence). Trimming took 3 bases from V and 7 from J, leaving 3 bases between them. The CDR3 spells CASSISGELFF. The CDR3 bases are TGTGCCAGTAGTATTAGCGGGGAGCTGTTTTTT. The whole variable domain, filled in from reference TRBV19 and TRBJ2-2, reads DGGITQSPKYLFRKEGQNVTLSCEQNLNHDAMYWYRQDPGQGLRLIYYSQIVNDFQKGDIAEGYSVSREKKESFPLTVTSAQKNPTAFYLCASSISGELFFGEGSRLTVL.

The J gene is TRBJ1-2, the V gene TRBV9, with D possibly being TRBD1 (5 bases). The length of the CDR3 is 16 residues. Between the trimmed V and J ends, which lost 0 bases and 4 bases, there was a span of 16 bases. Germline V CDR1 and CDR2: SGDLS, YYNGEE. CDR3 residues: CASSVASRQTFYGYTF. DNA of the CDR3: TGTGCCAGCAGCGTAGCTTCGCGACAGACATTCTATGGCTACACCTTC.

The chain carries TRBV7-9 and TRBJ1-2; D possibly corresponds to TRBD1 (6 bases). Germline CDR1 is SEHNR and CDR2 is FQNEAQ (reference sequence). The CDR3 contains 14 residues. V lost 2 bases and J lost 7, with 14 bases in between. Written as DNA, the CDR3 is TGTGCCAGCAGCTTACAAGGGGGGGTCGGTGGCTACACCTTC. Translating gives CASSLQGGVGGYTF.

V gene TRBV11-1 combines with J gene TRBJ1-1; a possible D gene is TRBD1 (5 bases). This CDR3 has 15 residues. The ends were cut back, 2 bases at V and 0 bases at J, with 10 bases in the middle. Per the germline V gene, CDR1 is SGHAT and CDR2 is FQDESV (reference sequence). The CDR3 DNA reads as TGTGCCAGCAGCTTACCCGGGGGGTTGAACACTGAAGCTTTCTTT. The encoded protein is CASSLPGGLNTEAFF.

The chain uses TRBV28 and TRBJ1-5, with TRBD1 as a possible D gene (5 bases). Trimming took off 7 bases at V and 0 bases at J, with 10 bases between the two ends. Germline V lookup: CDR1 MDHEN, CDR2 SYDVKM. The CDR3 loop spans 14 amino acids. CDR3 in amino acids: CASNGGYSNQPQHF. As DNA, the CDR3 is TGTGCCAGCAATGGGGGATATAGCAATCAGCCCCAGCATTTT.

The chain recombines TRBV9 with TRBJ1-1, with 8 bases that match TRBD1. The germline V gene encodes CDR1 SGDLS and CDR2 YYNGEE. The CDR3 contains 15 residues. V trimming: 5 bases; J trimming: 2 bases; junction bases outside the gene matches: 8. CDR3 loop: CASSGGTGLNTEAFF. CDR3 DNA: TGTGCCAGCAGTGGAGGGACAGGCCTAAACACTGAAGCTTTCTTT.

This chain uses TRBV7-2 with TRBJ1-1; TRBD1 agrees at 9 bases. V dropped 3 bases and J dropped 5; count of bases not matched to a gene: 4. The CDR3 spans 14 residues. CDR1 and CDR2 (germline): SGHTA, FQGNSA. CDR3 residues: CASSLDRGSTEAFF. CDR3 in DNA: TGTGCCAGCAGCTTGGACAGGGGTAGTACTGAAGCTTTCTTT.

In its sample, this clone was seen once. V usage is TRBV28 and J usage is TRBJ1-2; D unclear. Germline V gene data show CDR1 as MDHEN and CDR2 as SYDVKM. V dropped 2 bases and J dropped 5 bases, with 6 bases sitting between them. The CDR3 runs 12 residues. The CDR3 here is CASSLTAYGYTF. The CDR3 region has the DNA TGTGCCAGCAGTTTAACGGCTTATGGCTACACCTTC.

The V call is TRBV9, the J call TRBJ1-2; the match to TRBD1 covers 7 bases. V gave up 0 bases and J gave up 2 bases; unmatched junction bases: 7. CDR1 SGDLS and CDR2 YYNGEE come from the germline V gene. The CDR3 totals 16 residues. The CDR3 DNA is TGTGCCAGCAGCGTAGAACCCACAGGGGCCAACTATGGCTACACCTTC. Protein sequence: CASSVEPTGANYGYTF. The entire variable domain, with the rest obtained from reference TRBV9 and TRBJ1-2, is as follows: DSGVTQTPKHLITATGQRVTLRCSPRSGDLSVYWYQQSLDQGLQFLIQYYNGEERAKGNILERFSAQQFPDLHSELNLSSLELGDSALYFCASSVEPTGANYGYTFGSGTRLTVV.

The DNA of the CDR3 is TGTGCCAGCAGCTGGGGCAGGGGCACTGAAGCTTTCTTT. This codes for CASSWGRGTEAFF. V usage is TRBV5-8 and J usage is TRBJ1-1; TRBD1 is a possible D gene (6 bases). V was cut by 3 bases and J by 4 bases, with 10 bases left in between. This CDR3 comprises 13 residues. The germline V gene encodes CDR1 SGHTS and CDR2 YDEGEE. Combining the CDR3 with reference TRBV5-8 and TRBJ1-1 gives the whole variable domain EAGVTQSPTHLIKTRGQQATLRCSPISGHTSVYWYQQALGLGLQFLLWYDEGEERNRGNFPPRFSGRQFPNYSSELNVNALELEDSALYLCASSWGRGTEAFFGQGTRLTVV.

CDR3 loop: CASSFGGTGTTYGYTF. In nucleotides, the CDR3 is TGTGCCAGCAGTTTTGGCGGGACAGGGACGACTTATGGCTACACCTTC. The rearrangement links TRBV28 to TRBJ1-2; 9 nucleotides align to TRBD1. The CDR3 is made up of 16 amino acids. After removal of 3 bases from V and 5 bases from J, the junction contained 10 bases not matched to a gene. Germline CDR1 MDHEN, CDR2 SYDVKM.

In its sample, this clone was seen once. The chain links TRBV27 to TRBJ2-2; D possibly corresponds to TRBD2 (6 bases). Deletions cut 5 bases from V and 5 bases from J, with 9 bases between. CDR1 and CDR2 from the germline V gene are MNHEY and SMNVEV (reference sequence). The CDR3 runs 13 residues. CDR3 sequence: CASSPAGTGELFF. CDR3 DNA: TGTGCCAGCAGTCCGGCGGGGACCGGGGAGCTGTTTTTT.

The chain recombines TRBV3-1 (or the pseudogene TRBV3-2) with TRBJ2-1; 8 nucleotides line up with TRBD1. The CDR3 length is 15 residues. From germline, CDR1 is LGHDT and CDR2 YNNKEL (reference sequence). J lost 9 bases, V lost 1 base, and 8 bases had no gene match. Here the CDR3 reads CASSQARQGNGEQFF. The DNA of the CDR3 is TGTGCCAGCAGCCAAGCGCGACAGGGGAATGGTGAGCAGTTCTTC.

This sequence joins TRBV4-3 and TRBJ1-2; no reliable D call. The length of the CDR3 is 16 residues. Germline assignment: CDR1 LGHNA and CDR2 YSLEER. V was trimmed by 0 bases and J by 3 bases, leaving 14 bases between them. The CDR3 loop is CASSQDQRDLDYGYTF. The DNA for the CDR3 is TGCGCCAGCAGCCAAGATCAGAGGGATTTGGACTATGGCTACACCTTC.

This clone was counted a single time. This chain joins TRBV5-8 and TRBJ2-1, with 11 bases that match TRBD1. The ends lost 8 bases at V and 7 bases at J; junction bases unmatched: 2. CDR1 SGHTS and CDR2 YDEGEE come from the germline V gene. The length of the CDR3 is 12 residues. Here the CDR3 reads CARRDRGNEQFF. DNA for the CDR3: TGTGCCAGAAGGGACAGGGGGAATGAGCAGTTCTTC.

The rearrangement joins TRBV6-5 to TRBJ1-1; maybe TRBD1 (5 bases). CDR3 length: 13 amino acids. Germline CDR1 MNHEY, CDR2 SVGAGI. With 7 bases removed from V and 2 bases from J, the gap between germline ends came to 11 bases. The CDR3 bases are TGTGCCAGCACCGATCAGGGAAACACTGAAGCTTTCTTT. Translating gives CASTDQGNTEAFF.

The rearrangement joins TRBV6-6 to TRBJ1-3; tentative D call: TRBD1 (5 bases). The CDR3 is 16 amino acids. The V end lost 6 bases, the J end lost 4 bases, and 19 bases lay between the germline ends. CDR1 is MNHNY, CDR2 SVGAGI, per germline (reference sequence). CDR3 sequence reads: CASSRSGTSAGNTIYF. Here the CDR3 DNA reads TGTGCCAGCAGCCGCAGCGGGACCTCGGCAGGAAACACCATATATTTT.

V gene TRBV30 combines with J gene TRBJ2-3; D is tentatively TRBD1 or TRBD2 (5 bases each). Trimming removed 3 bases at V and 7 bases at J, with 23 bases between. The CDR3 length is 16 residues. From germline, CDR1 is GTSNPN and CDR2 SVGIG (reference sequence). Here the CDR3 DNA reads TGTGCCTGGAGGCCCTCGGACGGGGCCGGAAGGAATACGCAGTATTTT. It is translated as CAWRPSDGAGRNTQYF. The whole variable domain, remainder taken from reference TRBV30 and TRBJ2-3, is SQTIHQWPATLVQPVGSPLSLECTVEGTSNPNLYWYRQAAGRGLQLLFYSVGIGQISSEVPQNLSASRPQDRQFILSSKKLLLSDSGFYLCAWRPSDGAGRNTQYFGPGTRLTVL.

The rearrangement uses TRBV24-1 and TRBJ1-1, with TRBD1 matching 12 bases. Losses at the gene ends were 8 bases for V and 0 bases for J; bases not matched to a gene: 6. The CDR3 totals 16 residues. Germline CDR1 reads KGHDR; CDR2 reads SFDVKD. The CDR3 coding sequence is TGTGCCACCAAGGGACAGGGGGCCTGTTTGAACACTGAAGCTTTCTTT. Its protein is CATKGQGACLNTEAFF.

On this clone itself: Different DNA sequences within this sample yield the same CDR3. This chain links TRBV30 with TRBJ1-1; D is unclear. The V end lost 0 bases, the J end lost 5 bases, and 10 bases lay between the germline ends. This CDR3 has 13 residues. Germline CDR1 and CDR2: GTSNPN and SVGIG (reference sequence). The CDR3 spells CAWSVLGGTEAFF. CDR3 DNA sequence: TGTGCCTGGAGTGTACTAGGAGGAACTGAAGCTTTCTTT.

This clone occurred once. J is TRBJ2-3 and V is TRBV24-1; no firm D call. This CDR3 spans 13 amino acids. CDR1 KGHDR and CDR2 SFDVKD come from the germline V gene. Trimming left V 4 bases short and J 5 bases short, with 9 bases between. The CDR3 here is CATSDPTEDTQYF. The CDR3 DNA reads TGTGCCACCAGTGACCCGACGGAAGATACGCAGTATTTT.

This clone was observed a single time. The rearrangement uses TRBV7-2 and TRBJ1-2; D perhaps matches TRBD1 (6 bases). The CDR3 loop spans 14 amino acids. Per germline, CDR1 SGHTA and CDR2 FQGNSA. The ends were cut back, 2 bases at V and 3 bases at J, with 10 bases in the middle. The CDR3 region is CASSLNTGYYGYTF. The DNA of the CDR3 is TGTGCCAGCAGCTTAAATACAGGGTACTATGGCTACACCTTC.

This clone was counted once. V and J are TRBV5-6 and TRBJ1-1; D is undetermined. CDR3 length: 17 amino acids. Looked up from germline, CDR1 is SGHDT and CDR2 is YYEEEE. The V end lost 4 bases, the J end lost 0 bases, and 19 bases lay between the germline ends. As DNA, the CDR3 is TGTGCCAGCAGCCGTGGCCGGAGAGGCCCCATGAACACTGAAGCTTTCTTT. It is translated as CASSRGRRGPMNTEAFF.

The count of this clone is one. The chain couples TRBV6-5 to TRBJ1-1; no clear D. The CDR3 is 13 amino acids. The V gene's germline CDR1 is MNHEY and CDR2 SVGAGI. V lost 7 bases to trimming and J lost 4 bases, with 13 bases between them. The CDR3 here is CASNRHLGTEAFF. The CDR3 DNA is TGTGCCAGCAACAGACATTTAGGCACTGAAGCTTTCTTT.